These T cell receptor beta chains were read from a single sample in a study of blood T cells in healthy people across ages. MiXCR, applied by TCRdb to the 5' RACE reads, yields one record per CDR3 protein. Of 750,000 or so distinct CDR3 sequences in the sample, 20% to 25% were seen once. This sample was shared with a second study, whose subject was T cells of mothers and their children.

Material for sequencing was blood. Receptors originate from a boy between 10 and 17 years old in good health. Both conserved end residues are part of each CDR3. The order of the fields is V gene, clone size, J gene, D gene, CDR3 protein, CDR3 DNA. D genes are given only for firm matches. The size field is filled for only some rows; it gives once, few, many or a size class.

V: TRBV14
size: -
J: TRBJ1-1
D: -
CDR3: CASSPRAYTEAFF
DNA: TGTGCCAGCAGCCCTCGGGCCTATACTGAAGCTTTCTTT

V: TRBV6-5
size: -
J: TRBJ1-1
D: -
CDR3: CASSYSSGMNTEAFF
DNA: TGTGCCAGCAGTTACTCGTCAGGTATGAACACTGAAGCTTTCTTT

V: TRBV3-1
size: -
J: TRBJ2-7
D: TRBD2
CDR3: CASSQSSGRALNEQYF
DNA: TGTGCCAGCAGCCAATCTAGCGGGAGGGCCTTGAACGAGCAGTACTTC

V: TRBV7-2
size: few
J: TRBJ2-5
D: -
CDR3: CASREVLETQYF
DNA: TGTGCCAGCAGAGAGGTTTTAGAGACCCAGTACTTC

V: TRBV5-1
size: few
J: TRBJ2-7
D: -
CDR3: CASSSGGTWYF
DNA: TGCGCCAGCAGCTCTGGCGGGACGTGGTACTTC

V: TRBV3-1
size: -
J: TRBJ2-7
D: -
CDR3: CASSQEVGHLGLGDYEQYF
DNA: TGTGCCAGCAGCCAAGAAGTCGGGCACTTGGGCCTAGGGGACTACGAGCAGTACTTC

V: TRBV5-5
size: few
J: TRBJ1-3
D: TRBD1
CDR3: CASTSDRGNTIYF
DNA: TGTGCCAGCACCTCGGACAGGGGGAACACCATATACTTT

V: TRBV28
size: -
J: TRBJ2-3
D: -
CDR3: CASSSAENRVSDTQYF
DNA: TGTGCCAGCAGTTCCGCAGAGAACAGGGTTTCAGATACGCAGTATTTT

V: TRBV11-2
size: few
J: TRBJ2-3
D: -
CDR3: CASSSSLVTQYF
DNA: TGTGCCAGCAGCTCATCACTAGTTACGCAGTATTTT

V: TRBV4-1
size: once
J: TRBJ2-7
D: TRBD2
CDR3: CASSQDLTSGAFGEQYF
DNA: TGCGCCAGCAGCCAAGATCTAACTAGCGGAGCGTTTGGGGAGCAGTACTTC

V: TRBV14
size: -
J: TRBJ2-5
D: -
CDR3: CASSRDNARETQYF
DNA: TGTGCCAGCAGCCGGGACAATGCGCGGGAGACCCAGTACTTC

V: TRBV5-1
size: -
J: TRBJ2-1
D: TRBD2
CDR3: CASSTGLADLPYNEQFF
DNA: TGCGCCAGCAGCACCGGACTAGCGGATCTCCCCTACAATGAGCAGTTCTTC

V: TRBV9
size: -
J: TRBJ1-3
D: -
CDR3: CASSARGDSGNTIYF
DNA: TGTGCCAGCAGCGCCCGAGGGGACTCTGGAAACACCATATATTTT

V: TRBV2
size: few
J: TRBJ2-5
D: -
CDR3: CASGGAETQYF
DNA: TGTGCCAGCGGGGGCGCAGAGACCCAGTACTTC